This TCR beta chain originates from a study of cytomegalovirus exposure and HLA in healthy donors. Whole-study context: Per a later analysis, the 666 first-cohort and fewer than 150 validation repertoires shared one platform. Study findings and constraints: Most TCR sequences were uncommon, yet certain public TCRs appeared in many donors.

As concerns this clone: The antigen remains unidentified.

CDR3 length: 16 residues. In germline, CDR1 is MNHNS, CDR2 SASEGT. The V gene end was trimmed by 1 base and the J gene end by 0 bases; junction bases not matched to a gene: 4. Profiling relied on immunoSEQ multiplex PCR, and the TCRdb table lists in-frame clones only, not all of them. The sample has roughly 130,000 clones, just under 85% seen once. The clonotype was recovered from a woman aged 30 to 39 in good health and CMV-seronegative. Sequencing used PBMCs. V and J are TRBV6-1 and TRBJ2-7; 9 bases fit TRBD2. The CDR3: CASSEGLAGNSYEQYF. DNA for the CDR3: TGTGCCAGCAGTGAAGGGCTAGCGGGGAACTCCTACGAGCAGTACTTC.